These T cell receptor beta chains were read from a single sample in a study of shared clonotypes between healthy human individuals. Sequencing used immunoSEQ multiplex PCR; TCRdb keeps in-frame clones, though not all of them. Of 2 million to 3 million clones in the sample, 93% were seen once. Sequencing input: naive CD4+ T cells from PBMCs. Every receptor here comes from a man younger than 35 in good health. Some clones in this sample may be carry-over from other donors' samples. Each CDR3 is given with its conserved first and last residue.

j_call v_call cdr3_aa
TRBJ2-2 TRBV28 CASSFGTPTGELFF
TRBJ1-2 TRBV25-1 CASSPRKGKDGYTF
TRBJ2-1 TRBV10-1 CASSEPGTGDSNEQFF
TRBJ2-1 TRBV6-5 CASSYSRRNEQFF
TRBJ1-2 TRBV19 CASTPGQGGSTGYGYTF
TRBJ2-1 TRBV19 CASSLGGLAGNEQFF
TRBJ1-2 TRBV5-6 CASSHDSNYGYTF
TRBJ2-1 TRBV7-2 CASSYDLRVYNEQFF
TRBJ2-3 TRBV19 CASSPGGRAPGTDTQYF
TRBJ2-3 TRBV5-5 CASSFVLGEGTRGADTQYF
TRBJ2-5 TRBV7-2 CASSLAGGLQETQYF
TRBJ1-2 TRBV5-6 CASSFGRGEAGYTF
TRBJ2-5 TRBV18 CASSPPNGASQETQYF
TRBJ2-7 TRBV15 CATSRGGTSGTYEQYF
TRBJ1-4 TRBV27 CASSNRDRGNEKLFF
TRBJ2-7 TRBV4-2 CASSQDSKRGPYEQYF
TRBJ1-5 TRBV5-4 CASSVDINQPQHF
TRBJ1-4 TRBV19 CASSLLRLGTGNEKLFF
TRBJ2-2 TRBV4-2 CASSQVGVWTGRSNTGELFF
TRBJ2-7 TRBV5-1 CASSLEAGGPTTYEQYF
TRBJ2-5 TRBV6-6 CASSYLGTGVRETQYF
TRBJ2-7 TRBV5-4 CASSLGLRAGQTYEQYF